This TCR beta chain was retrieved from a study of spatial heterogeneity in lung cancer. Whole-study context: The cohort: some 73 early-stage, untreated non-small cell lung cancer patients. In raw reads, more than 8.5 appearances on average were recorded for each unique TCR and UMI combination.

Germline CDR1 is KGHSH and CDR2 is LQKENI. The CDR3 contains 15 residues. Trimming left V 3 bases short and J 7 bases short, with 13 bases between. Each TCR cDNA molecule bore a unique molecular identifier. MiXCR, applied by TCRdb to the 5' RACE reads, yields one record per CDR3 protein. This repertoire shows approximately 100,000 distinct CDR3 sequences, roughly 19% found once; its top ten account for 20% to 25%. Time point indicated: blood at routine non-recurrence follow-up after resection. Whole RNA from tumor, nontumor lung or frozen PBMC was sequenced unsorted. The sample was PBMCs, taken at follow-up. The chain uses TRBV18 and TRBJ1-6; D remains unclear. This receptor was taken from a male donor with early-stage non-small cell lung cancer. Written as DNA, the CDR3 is TGTGCCAGCTCACCGCGAGAGGTCGACAATTCACCCCTCCACTTT. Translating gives CASSPREVDNSPLHF.